What follows are 24 T cell receptor beta chains derived from one specimen sequenced in a study of control samples from healthy donors and cancer patients. Profiled with immunoSEQ multiplex PCR; TCRdb holds only in-frame clones, not every one. In the table there are 53,000 or so clones, 75% to 90% of which are singletons. The material sequenced was PBMCs. These receptors were collected from a man aged 55 to 70 with head and neck cancer.

The chain carries TRBV5-8 and TRBJ2-5; perhaps TRBD1 as D (5 bases). The CDR3 has 12 amino acids. Between the trimmed V and J ends, which lost 4 bases and 4 bases, there was a span of 8 bases. Looked up from germline, CDR1 is SGHTS and CDR2 is YDEGEE. The CDR3 nucleotides read TGTGCCAGCAGCCGCACAGGAGAGACCCAGTACTTC. This encodes CASSRTGETQYF. Full variable domain (missing parts from reference TRBV5-8 and TRBJ2-5): EAGVTQSPTHLIKTRGQQATLRCSPISGHTSVYWYQQALGLGLQFLLWYDEGEERNRGNFPPRFSGRQFPNYSSELNVNALELEDSALYLCASSRTGETQYFGPGTRLLVL.

The gene calls are TRBV24-1 and TRBJ2-5, with D perhaps assigned TRBD1 or TRBD2 (5 bases each). CDR3 size: 18 residues. Germline CDR1 reads KGHDR; CDR2 reads SFDVKD. The V end was cut by 4 bases, the J end by 5 bases, with 25 bases between. CDR3 amino acids: CATSDRTGTRAGRETQYF. Here the CDR3 DNA reads TGTGCCACCAGTGACAGAACCGGGACGCGCGCCGGTCGGGAGACCCAGTACTTC.

The chain combines TRBV18 with TRBJ2-7; D is undetermined. Trimming stripped 2 bases from V and 2 bases from J, with 4 bases between. The germline gives CDR1 KGHSH, CDR2 LQKENI. CDR3 size: 12 residues. Here the CDR3 reads CASSPVAYEQYF. The DNA of the CDR3 is TGTGCCAGCTCACCAGTGGCCTACGAGCAGTACTTC.

The chain links TRBV19 to TRBJ1-1, with unresolved D. Trimming shortened V by 7 bases and J by 4 bases, and 16 bases separated the two germline ends. Germline V gives CDR1 LNHDA, CDR2 SQIVND (reference sequence). The CDR3 spans 14 residues. CDR3 residues: CASTHPPFGTEAFF. CDR3 bases: TGTGCCAGTACTCATCCCCCTTTTGGCACTGAAGCTTTCTTT.

The gene calls are TRBV20-1 and TRBJ2-7; no definite D call. Looked up from germline, CDR1 is DFQATT and CDR2 is SNEGSKA (reference sequence). This CDR3 is built from 13 residues. The V end was cut by 3 bases, the J end by 2 bases, with 11 bases between. CDR3 in amino acids: CSASTPSTYEQYF. In DNA form, the CDR3 reads TGCAGTGCTAGTACCCCCTCCACCTACGAGCAGTACTTC.

The chain combines TRBV29-1 with TRBJ2-2; no reliable D call. Per germline, CDR1 SQVTM and CDR2 ANQGSEA. The CDR3 runs 14 residues. V lost 4 bases to trimming and J lost 5 bases, with 14 bases between them. CDR3 bases: TGCAGCGTTGGGTCCCCCCTTGGGACCGGGGAGCTGTTTTTT. Its protein is CSVGSPLGTGELFF.

As to this clone: A junction boundary mismatches the germline segment, possibly from a read error. The chain joins TRBV28 to TRBJ2-5; weak D call: TRBD1 (7 bases). CDR1 and CDR2 from the germline V gene are MDHEN and SYDVKM. This CDR3 has 14 amino acids. The CDR3 loop is CASSLTGTQVTQYF. The CDR3, as DNA: TGTGCCAGCAGCCTGACAGGGACTCAAGTGACCCAGTACTTC.

V gene TRBV19 combines with J gene TRBJ1-5; D gene ambiguous. V lost 6 bases and J lost 0, with 12 bases in between. Germline V lookup: CDR1 LNHDA, CDR2 SQIVND (reference sequence). The CDR3 extends over 15 amino acids. The CDR3: CASRTSRNSNQPQHF. The DNA of the CDR3 is TGTGCCAGTAGGACTAGCAGGAATAGCAATCAGCCCCAGCATTTT.

This chain uses TRBV28 with TRBJ2-5; possible D gene TRBD2, 5 bases. The V and J ends lost 8 bases and 5 bases respectively, with 9 bases between them. CDR1 and CDR2 (germline): MDHEN, SYDVKM. This CDR3 has 11 amino acids. CDR3 nucleotides: TGTGCCAGCTCGAGGAGGGAGACCCAGTACTTC. It encodes CASSRRETQYF.

The chain uses TRBV6-5 and TRBJ1-6, with no clear D. The CDR3 is 13 amino acids. V gave up 2 bases and J gave up 11 bases, with 10 bases separating them. In germline, CDR1 is MNHEY, CDR2 SVGAGI. The CDR3 loop is CASSYESATPLHF. For the CDR3, the DNA is TGTGCCAGCAGTTACGAGTCCGCTACACCCCTCCACTTT.

This CDR3 is CASSTGGTNTGELFF. In DNA form, the CDR3 reads TGTGCCAGCAGCACAGGGGGCACCAACACCGGGGAGCTGTTTTTT. The genes are TRBV3-1 (or the pseudogene TRBV3-2) and TRBJ2-2; the match to TRBD1 covers 9 bases. Germline trimming cut 5 bases from V and 2 bases from J; bases unmatched to any gene: 3. CDR3 size: 15 residues. In germline, CDR1 is LGHDT, CDR2 YNNKEL (reference sequence).

The V and J genes are TRBV6-4 and TRBJ2-3; TRBD2 matches at 10 bases. V was clipped by 5 bases and J by 0 bases; unmatched bases: 2. Germline V CDR1 and CDR2: MRHNA, SNTAGT. This CDR3 comprises 15 residues. CDR3 DNA sequence: TGTGCCAGCAGTCGTAGCGGGAGGAGCACAGATACGCAGTATTTT. Residues: CASSRSGRSTDTQYF.

The CDR3 nucleotides read TGTGCCAGCAGTTTGGCGGTTGGGGTAGAGTACTTC. This gives the protein CASSLAVGVEYF. J is TRBJ2-7 and V is TRBV28; unclear D gene. Between the trimmed V and J ends, which lost 3 bases and 11 bases, there was a span of 14 bases. The CDR3 runs 12 residues. Germline assignment: CDR1 MDHEN and CDR2 SYDVKM.

V usage is TRBV9 and J usage is TRBJ2-3, with TRBD1 identical over 7 bases. This CDR3 comprises 19 residues. Trimming took 4 bases from V and 6 from J; bases not matched to a gene: 23. CDR1 and CDR2 from the germline V gene are SGDLS and YYNGEE. CDR3 in amino acids: CASSPMGRGKSLGADTQYF. CDR3 bases: TGTGCCAGCAGCCCCATGGGCAGGGGGAAGTCCCTGGGGGCCGATACGCAGTATTTT.

The table lists this clone with a count of one. The chain is built from TRBV9 and TRBJ1-2; D not resolved. Trimming cost V 3 bases and J 3 bases, with 12 bases left between them. The CDR3 sequence is 14 residues long. Germline CDR1 is SGDLS and CDR2 is YYNGEE. The CDR3 DNA is TGTGCCAGCAGCGCACCCGGGCTCCACTATGGCTACACCTTC. Its translation is CASSAPGLHYGYTF.

CDR3 in DNA: TGTGCCTGGAGTGTACGGGGGGCTGCTGGGGCCAACGTCCTGACTTTC. Amino acids: CAWSVRGAAGANVLTF. The J gene is TRBJ2-6, the V gene TRBV30; D might be TRBD2 (7 bases). Germline V lookup: CDR1 GTSNPN, CDR2 SVGIG (reference sequence). Between the trimmed V and J ends, which lost 0 bases and 2 bases, there was a span of 11 bases. CDR3 length equals 16 residues. Filled out from reference TRBV30 and TRBJ2-6, the complete variable domain reads SQTIHQWPATLVQPVGSPLSLECTVEGTSNPNLYWYRQAAGRGLQLLFYSVGIGQISSEVPQNLSASRPQDRQFILSSKKLLLSDSGFYLCAWSVRGAAGANVLTFGAGSRLTVL.

V is TRBV4-1 and J is TRBJ1-1; no clear D gene. Deletions cut 4 bases from V and 0 bases from J, with 6 bases between. Germline V lookup: CDR1 MGHRA, CDR2 YSYEKL. The CDR3 totals 13 residues. Here the CDR3 DNA reads TGCGCCAGCAGCCGGGAGTTGAACACTGAAGCTTTCTTT. It specifies CASSRELNTEAFF.

CDR3 coding DNA: TGTGCCAGCAGTTATGGCGGGGACACTGAAGCTTTCTTT. Its protein is CASSYGGDTEAFF. V gene TRBV6-2 or TRBV6-3 combines with J gene TRBJ1-1; D is uncertain. This CDR3 is built from 13 residues. The germline V gene has CDR1 MNHEY and CDR2 SVGEGT. V was shortened by 3 bases and J by 3 bases, with 8 bases between the two germline ends.

CDR3 coding DNA: TGTGCCAGCATAAAGGAAGCAACTAATGAAAAACTGTTTTTT. Translated: CASIKEATNEKLFF. The rearrangement uses TRBV28 and TRBJ1-4; D uncertain. This CDR3 region has 14 residues. V shed 7 bases and J shed 0 bases, with 9 bases lying between them. The germline gives CDR1 MDHEN, CDR2 SYDVKM.

The V and J genes are TRBV19 and TRBJ1-1; D not resolved. The V end was cut by 6 bases, the J end by 7 bases, with 15 bases between. Germline values: CDR1 LNHDA, CDR2 SQIVND (reference sequence). The CDR3 totals 13 residues. Here the CDR3 DNA reads TGTGCCAGTAGGAAACGGGGTCCGAATGAAGCTTTCTTT. Its protein product is CASRKRGPNEAFF.

The chain joins TRBV6-1 to TRBJ1-1, with unresolved D. Trimming pared 3 bases from V and 0 bases from J, leaving 11 bases between. This CDR3 contains 15 residues. Germline V gives CDR1 MNHNS, CDR2 SASEGT. CDR3 region: CASSDSPGLNTEAFF. The CDR3 coding sequence is TGTGCCAGCAGTGATTCTCCAGGACTGAACACTGAAGCTTTCTTT.

The J gene is TRBJ1-4, the V gene TRBV7-8, with a tentative D call TRBD1 (5 bases). Looked up from germline, CDR1 is SGHVS and CDR2 is FQNEAQ. The V end was cut by 8 bases, the J end by 2 bases, with 24 bases between. The CDR3 length is 18 residues. As DNA, the CDR3 is TGTGCCAGCTCGCTGGGCTGGGCAGGGTCTACCACTAATGAAAAACTGTTTTTT. Amino acids: CASSLGWAGSTTNEKLFF.

J is TRBJ2-2 and V is TRBV11-1, with D uncertain. Germline V gives CDR1 SGHAT, CDR2 FQDESV (reference sequence). V dropped 1 base and J dropped 7 bases, with 4 bases sitting between them. This CDR3 has 12 residues. The CDR3 sequence is CASSLDYGELFF. The CDR3 DNA reads TGTGCCAGCAGCTTAGATTACGGGGAGCTGTTTTTT.

The chain combines TRBV11-2 with TRBJ1-1, with D unclear. Germline V gives CDR1 SGHAT, CDR2 FQNNGV. Trimming shortened V by 4 bases and J by 3 bases, and 18 bases separated the two germline ends. The CDR3 has 16 amino acids. The CDR3 loop reads CASSSRGRAQDTEAFF. CDR3 bases: TGTGCCAGCAGCTCTAGAGGGCGGGCGCAGGACACTGAAGCTTTCTTT. Full variable domain (rest looked up from reference TRBV11-2 and TRBJ1-1): EAGVAQSPRYKIIEKRQSVAFWCNPISGHATLYWYQQILGQGPKLLIQFQNNGVVDDSQLPKDRFSAERLKGVDSTLKIQPAKLEDSAVYLCASSSRGRAQDTEAFFGQGTRLTVV.